Shown below are 2 T cell receptor beta chains from a single sample sequenced in a study of identical twins. TCRdb itself ran the 5' RACE reads through MiXCR, one entry per CDR3 protein. The data show about 470,000 distinct CDR3 sequences, with less than 25% seen just once and around 3% held by the top ten. The sample was also linked to a second study, of T cells expressing NK-cell markers.

The source material was CD4+ T cells sorted from blood. The receptors come from a woman in her late teens or twenties in good health.

The J gene is TRBJ2-5, the V gene TRBV16; D uncertain. Deletions cut 3 bases from V and 5 bases from J, with 7 bases between. This CDR3 contains 12 residues. Per the germline V gene, CDR1 is KGHSY and CDR2 is FQNENV. In DNA form, the CDR3 reads TGTGCCAGCAGCCATCCCTTCGAGACCCAGTACTTC. Translation: CASSHPFETQYF.

This clonotype showed up just a few times. The J gene is TRBJ2-3, the V gene TRBV20-1; 7 positions agree with TRBD2. The CDR3 is 16 amino acids. Trimming at V came to 4 bases and at J to 4 bases, leaving 14 bases not matched to a gene. CDR1 is DFQATT and CDR2 is SNEGSKA in the germline V gene (reference sequence). CDR3 amino acids: CSATFRLAGGADTQYF. CDR3 in DNA: TGCAGTGCTACTTTCCGACTAGCAGGAGGCGCAGATACGCAGTATTTT.